This T cell receptor beta chain was sequenced during a study of graft-versus-host responses after intestinal transplantation. Repertoires were generated with immunoSEQ multiplex PCR, while TCRdb's copy carries only in-frame clones and drops some. The data show around 99,000 clones, with about nine tenths seen just once and approximately 0.76% held by the top ten. V was clipped by 6 bases and J by 0 bases, with 9 bases between them. The V gene's germline CDR1 is SGHDN and CDR2 FVKESK. The CDR3 totals 15 residues. A note on this clone: The antigen remains unidentified.

Sequences were derived from unstimulated CD4+ T cells sorted from spleen or lymph node cells, sampled before transplant. The chain couples TRBV14 to TRBJ2-6; the D is unclear. The receptor was derived from a human donor who was the organ donor for an intestinal transplant. CDR3 in amino acids: CASRRAHSGANVLTF. The CDR3 DNA sequence: TGTGCCAGCAGACGGGCCCACTCTGGGGCCAACGTCCTGACTTTC.